The 9 T cell receptor beta chains presented below share a single source sample, sequenced in a study of cytomegalovirus exposure and HLA in healthy donors. PCR employed 60 Vbeta and 13 Jbeta primers. This table comes from immunoSEQ multiplex PCR, and its TCRdb copy is limited to in-frame clones, with some not included. The data hold about 170,000 clones, with around 84% observed a single time. The sequenced material came from PBMCs. These receptors all come from a man aged 25 to 40 in good health and CMV-seropositive.

This chain joins TRBV4-3 and TRBJ2-3; 13 nucleotides line up with TRBD2. Germline lookup yields CDR1 LGHNA and CDR2 YSLEER. The CDR3 loop spans 18 amino acids. Germline trimming cut 2 bases from V and 2 bases from J; bases unmatched to any gene: 7. The CDR3 loop reads CASSQTRLAGGITDTQYF. As DNA, the CDR3 is TGCGCCAGCAGCCAAACAAGACTAGCGGGAGGAATCACAGATACGCAGTATTTT.

The rearrangement uses TRBV7-3 and TRBJ2-5; 7 nucleotides agree with TRBD1. Germline assignment: CDR1 SGHTA and CDR2 FQGTGA. The V segment lost 6 bases and the J segment 5 bases; nucleotides outside the gene matches: 6. This CDR3 has 13 residues. DNA for the CDR3: TGTGCCAGCAGTCCACAGGGGTACGAGACCCAGTACTTC. This sequence encodes CASSPQGYETQYF.

This clone was counted a single time. This chain joins TRBV5-1 and TRBJ2-5; 9 nucleotides line up with TRBD1. The CDR3 length is 15 residues. V shed 4 bases, J shed 3 bases, and the junction held 7 bases outside the gene matches. Germline assignment: CDR1 SGHRS and CDR2 YFSETQ. The CDR3 nucleotides are TGCGCCAGCAGCGACTGGGACAGGGTAAAAGAGACCCAGTACTTC. Residues: CASSDWDRVKETQYF.

V gene TRBV4-1 combines with J gene TRBJ2-7, with TRBD1 identical over 10 bases. CDR1 is MGHRA and CDR2 is YSYEKL in the germline V gene. V lost 3 bases, J lost 2 bases, and 7 bases stayed unmatched. The CDR3 length is 16 residues. The CDR3 protein is CASSHGPGQGTYEQYF. The DNA for the CDR3 is TGCGCCAGCAGCCATGGACCGGGACAGGGGACCTACGAGCAGTACTTC.

J is TRBJ1-5 and V is TRBV19, with 9 nucleotides matching TRBD1. Trimming at V came to 7 bases and at J to 1 base, leaving 11 bases not matched to a gene. This CDR3 comprises 17 residues. Per the germline V gene, CDR1 is LNHDA and CDR2 is SQIVND (reference sequence). CDR3 bases: TGTGCCAGTACCACCGGAACAGGGGGCGCGAGCAATCAGCCCCAGCATTTT. The encoded protein is CASTTGTGGASNQPQHF.

The gene calls are TRBV11-3 and TRBJ2-7; 10 bases align to TRBD1. This CDR3 is built from 14 residues. Germline trimming cut 5 bases from V and 3 bases from J; bases unmatched to any gene: 4. The germline gives CDR1 SGHNT, CDR2 YENEEA. The CDR3 nucleotides are TGTGCCAGCAGCCGACAGGGGGCCATCTACGAGCAGTACTTC. Its translation: CASSRQGAIYEQYF.

The chain couples TRBV5-8 to TRBJ1-2, with no clear D. The CDR3 totals 14 residues. Per germline, CDR1 SGHTS and CDR2 YDEGEE. V lost 0 bases, J lost 5 bases, and 11 bases lay in between. The CDR3 reads CASSLGPGLYGYTF. The CDR3 DNA follows: TGTGCCAGCAGCTTGGGACCTGGGCTGTATGGCTACACCTTC.

J is TRBJ2-5 and V is TRBV6-1; 11 nucleotides match TRBD2. CDR3 length: 14 residues. J was trimmed by 6 bases and V by 4 bases; bases with no gene match: 4. The V gene's germline CDR1 is MNHNS and CDR2 SASEGT. The CDR3 DNA follows: TGTGCCAGCAGTGTAGCGGGAGGGCCGCAGACCCAGTACTTC. Translation: CASSVAGGPQTQYF.

The rearrangement joins TRBV2 to TRBJ1-2; 8 bases map to TRBD1. With 6 bases clipped from V and 4 bases from J, the junction kept 10 bases outside the gene matches. In germline, CDR1 is SNHLY, CDR2 FYNNEI. The CDR3 covers 15 residues. CDR3 nucleotide sequence: TGTGCCAGCAGACCTAACCACGACAGGGGCTATGGCTACACCTTC. As protein: CASRPNHDRGYGYTF.